The present entry profiles one T cell receptor beta chain with its context. Its antigen remains unidentified. No base qualities exist here, and no much larger clone lies one base off it. The trial excluded patients who had a history of autoimmune disease or were on systemic immunosuppression. Peripheral blood for TCR sequencing was collected from all dose cohorts at baseline, on cycle 4 day 1, and on cycle 7 day 1. The samples were taken from a phase I, first-in-human, multicenter, open-label dose-escalation trial of ivuxolimab. Adults with locally advanced or metastatic melanoma, renal cell carcinoma, hepatocellular carcinoma or head and neck squamous cell carcinoma were enrolled in the trial. Before TCR sequencing, CD4+ and CD8+ T cells were separately sorted from peripheral blood. For sequencing of the TCRbeta CDR3 region, genomic DNA was extracted from the sorted cells. The immunoSEQ Assay was used to sequence the TCRbeta CDR3 regions. TCRdb took over this immuneACCESS table, retaining in-frame rearrangements with V and J assigned. Such tables are incomplete; in checked studies, under half of the missing clones stem from an unresolved V gene, and the remainder is unexplained. Within this sample are about 37,000 clones, with about 92% of them counted one time only. The biggest ten clones account for around a third of the sample.

The sample belongs to a study of OX40 agonist ivuxolimab in advanced cancers. Context from the whole study: Ivuxolimab was a fully human IgG2 agonistic monoclonal antibody targeting the costimulatory receptor OX40 (CD134). Intravenous ivuxolimab was administered to patients every 2 weeks at six dose levels: 0.01, 0.1, 0.3, 1.5, 3 and 10 mg/kg. Of the roughly 51 patients in dose escalation, 19 had hepatocellular carcinoma, roughly 15 had melanoma, 9 had renal cell carcinoma and 9 had head and neck cancer. A male proportion of 75% to 85% and a mean age of about 60 years, ranging from roughly 23 to 80, were recorded for the dose-escalation cohort. Patients were allowed to have had prior anti-PD-1, anti-PD-L1 or anti-CTLA-4 therapy, and approximately 40% of the dose-escalation patients had been treated with checkpoint inhibitors. Partial responses occurred in three dose-escalation patients: two with cutaneous melanoma and one with hepatocellular carcinoma. The purpose of peripheral TCRbeta sequencing was to test whether ivuxolimab changed TCR sequence diversity and led to clonal T-cell expansion. The monotherapy dose-escalation portion (N of about 50 patients) of the phase I ivuxolimab trial is reported in the paper. Results the study describes overall, beyond this receptor: Low levels of normalized T-cell clonal expansion were also seen in some patients who did not respond. In partial responders in the 0.1-3.0 mg/kg groups, normalized peripheral clonal expansion was found to be among the lowest, especially among CD8+ T cells. On average, CD8+ T cells showed more expanded clones than CD4+ T cells after ivuxolimab. At doses from 0.1 to 3.0 mg/kg, clonal expansion was seen in both CD4+ and CD8+ blood T cells between baseline and week 6. Antigen specificity was not determined for the clonally expanded peripheral T cells.

Sequences were derived from CD4+ or CD8+ T cells sorted from blood, sampled in a trial of the OX40 agonist ivuxolimab. The receptor was isolated from an adult with an advanced solid tumor such as melanoma, head and neck, liver or kidney cancer.

The bases read TGTGCCAGCAGCGTCGACAGGGGTGCCTCCTACAATGAGCAGTTCTTC. Its protein product is CASSVDRGASYNEQFF. The rearranged segments are TRBV7-8 and TRBJ2-1; 8 nucleotides in the junction match TRBD1. Relative to germline, V is missing 5 bases and J is missing 0 bases, with 6 bases of the junction outside any gene match. Taken from cysteine to phenylalanine, the CDR3 has 16 residues. Only the CDR3 portion is preserved as DNA: 48 bases, with reading frame beginning at the first base. As encoded in the germline V gene, CDR1 is SGHVS while CDR2 is FQNEAQ.